This T cell receptor (beta chain) was profiled in a study of cytomegalovirus exposure and HLA in healthy donors. Germline assignment: CDR1 LNHDA and CDR2 SQIVND (reference sequence). With V trimmed by 5 bases and J by 3 bases, 5 bases remained unmatched. There are 16 residues in the CDR3. 60 Vbeta and 13 Jbeta primers were used in PCR. Profiled with immunoSEQ multiplex PCR; TCRdb holds only in-frame clones, not every one. Of about 200,000 clones listed, 70% to 85% are singletons. The rearrangement joins TRBV19 to TRBJ2-2, with 11 nucleotides matching TRBD1. The origin of this receptor is a man aged 50-59 years in good health and CMV-seronegative. Sequencing was carried out using PBMCs. CDR3 residues: CASSSRDRGYTGELFF. The CDR3 DNA sequence: TGTGCCAGTAGTTCCCGGGACAGGGGGTACACCGGGGAGCTGTTTTTT. The variable domain in full, completed from reference TRBV19 and TRBJ2-2, reads DGGITQSPKYLFRKEGQNVTLSCEQNLNHDAMYWYRQDPGQGLRLIYYSQIVNDFQKGDIAEGYSVSREKKESFPLTVTSAQKNPTAFYLCASSSRDRGYTGELFFGEGSRLTVL.